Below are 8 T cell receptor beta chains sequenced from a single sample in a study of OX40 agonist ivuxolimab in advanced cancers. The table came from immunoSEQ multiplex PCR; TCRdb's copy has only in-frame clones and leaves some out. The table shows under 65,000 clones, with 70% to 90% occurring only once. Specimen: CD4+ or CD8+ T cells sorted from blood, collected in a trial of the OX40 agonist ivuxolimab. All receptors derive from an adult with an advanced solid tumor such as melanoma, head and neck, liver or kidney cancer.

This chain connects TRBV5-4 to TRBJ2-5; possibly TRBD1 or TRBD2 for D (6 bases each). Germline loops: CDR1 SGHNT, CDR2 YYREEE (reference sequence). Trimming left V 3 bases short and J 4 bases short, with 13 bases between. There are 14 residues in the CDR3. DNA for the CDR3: TGTGCCAGCAGCTCCGGGGGCACAGGAGAGACCCAGTACTTC. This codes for CASSSGGTGETQYF.

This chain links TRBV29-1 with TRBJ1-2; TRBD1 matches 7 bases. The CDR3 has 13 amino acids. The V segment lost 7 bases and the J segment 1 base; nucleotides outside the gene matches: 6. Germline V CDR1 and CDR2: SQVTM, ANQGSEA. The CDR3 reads CSATRDSNYGYTF. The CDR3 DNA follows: TGCAGCGCCACCCGGGACAGTAACTATGGCTACACCTTC.

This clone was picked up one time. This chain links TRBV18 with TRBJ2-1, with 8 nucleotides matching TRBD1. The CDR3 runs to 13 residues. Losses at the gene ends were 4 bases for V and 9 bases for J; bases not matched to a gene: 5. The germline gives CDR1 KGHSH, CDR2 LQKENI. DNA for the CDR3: TGTGCCAGCTCACTGCAGGGGGCGATTGAGCAGTTCTTC. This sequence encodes CASSLQGAIEQFF.

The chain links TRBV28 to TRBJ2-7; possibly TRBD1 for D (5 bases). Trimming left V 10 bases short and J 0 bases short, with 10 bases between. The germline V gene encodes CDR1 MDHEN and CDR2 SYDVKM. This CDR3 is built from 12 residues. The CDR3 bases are TGTGCCACCCAGGGCTTCTCCTACGAGCAGTACTTC. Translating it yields CATQGFSYEQYF.

The CDR3 DNA reads TGTGCCAGCGGCTTGAACACTGAAGCTTTCTTT. Its translation is CASGLNTEAFF. The genes are TRBV6-5 and TRBJ1-1; D unclear. The V gene's germline CDR1 is MNHEY and CDR2 SVGAGI. The V end was cut by 8 bases, the J end by 0 bases, with 4 bases between. CDR3 length: 11 residues.

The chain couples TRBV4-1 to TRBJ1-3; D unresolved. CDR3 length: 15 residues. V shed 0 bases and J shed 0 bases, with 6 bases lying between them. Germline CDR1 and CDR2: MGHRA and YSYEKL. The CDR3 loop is CASSQEEPSGNTIYF. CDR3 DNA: TGCGCCAGCAGCCAAGAAGAGCCCTCTGGAAACACCATATATTTT.

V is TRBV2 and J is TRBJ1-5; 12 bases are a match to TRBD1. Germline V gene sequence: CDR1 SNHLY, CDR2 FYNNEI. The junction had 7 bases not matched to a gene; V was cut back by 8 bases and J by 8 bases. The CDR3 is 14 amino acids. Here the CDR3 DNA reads TGTGCCAGCCGAGACGGGACAGGGGGCAAGCCCCAGCATTTT. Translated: CASRDGTGGKPQHF.

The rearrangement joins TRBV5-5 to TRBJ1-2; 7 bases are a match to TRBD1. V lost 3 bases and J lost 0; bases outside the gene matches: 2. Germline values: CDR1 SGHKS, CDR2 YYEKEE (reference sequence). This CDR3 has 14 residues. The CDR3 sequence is CASSSGQTNYGYTF. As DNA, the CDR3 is TGTGCCAGCAGCTCGGGACAGACTAACTATGGCTACACCTTC.